This TCR beta chain derives from a study of cytomegalovirus exposure and HLA in healthy donors. Note on this clone: Its antigen is currently unknown.

Study conclusions and caveats: Most TCR sequences were seen very rarely across donors, but some public TCRs occurred in many. In an earlier analysis, most TCR beta V segments were productive about 87% or about 30% of the time.

Germline CDR1 is LNHDA and CDR2 is SQIVND (reference sequence). The CDR3 contains 16 residues. Trimming removed 0 bases from V and 0 bases from J, with 12 bases in between. The PCR used 60 Vbeta and 13 Jbeta primers. Using immunoSEQ multiplex PCR, the repertoire was profiled, and TCRdb retains in-frame clones only, with some absent. The sample includes 100,000 to 130,000 clones, around 76% of them seen just once. The source material was PBMCs. The TCR comes from a man aged 25-45 years in good health and CMV-seropositive. The genes are TRBV19 and TRBJ2-7; D perhaps matches TRBD1 (6 bases). Here the CDR3 reads CASSIEGRDISYEQYF. In DNA, the CDR3 is TGTGCCAGTAGTATAGAAGGTCGGGACATCTCCTACGAGCAGTACTTC.